One sample yielded the 13 T cell receptor beta chains listed below, sequenced in a study of blood T cell repertoires in COVID-19. TCRdb's copy holds only in-frame clones and misses some; the assay was immunoSEQ multiplex PCR. The table includes about 100,000 clones, about 88% detected once. The sequencing sample was made of peripheral blood. These receptors were collected from a man older than 75 with active or convalescent COVID-19.

The chain employs TRBV6-5 and TRBJ2-3; possibly TRBD2 for D (7 bases). Trimming removed 6 bases at V and 6 bases at J, with 16 bases between. The CDR3 has 14 residues. Germline V CDR1 and CDR2: MNHEY, SVGAGI. The CDR3 sequence: CASRSRGRGDTQYF. The CDR3 DNA reads TGTGCCAGCAGGTCGCGGGGGAGGGGGGATACGCAGTATTTT.

This sequence joins TRBV19 and TRBJ1-5; D uncertain. The CDR3 extends over 12 amino acids. Germline V gene data show CDR1 as LNHDA and CDR2 as SQIVND (reference sequence). Trimming removed 3 bases at V and 9 bases at J, with 9 bases between. The CDR3 coding sequence is TGTGCCAGTAGTATCCCCGGCGGGCCCCAGCATTTT. Translated: CASSIPGGPQHF.

The genes are TRBV15 and TRBJ2-7; D possibly corresponds to TRBD1 (5 bases). Trimming took off 0 bases at V and 4 bases at J, with 7 bases between the two ends. Germline assignment: CDR1 LNHNV and CDR2 YYDKDF (reference sequence). This CDR3 has 13 amino acids. The CDR3 protein is CATSREGPYEQYF. The CDR3 DNA reads TGTGCCACCAGCAGAGAGGGGCCGTACGAGCAGTACTTC.

The CDR3 reads CASSVRTGLNQPQHF. The CDR3 nucleotides read TGTGCCAGTAGTGTAAGGACAGGGCTAAATCAGCCCCAGCATTTT. The rearrangement joins TRBV19 to TRBJ1-5, with 8 nucleotides matching TRBD1. The ends lost 5 bases at V and 4 bases at J; junction bases unmatched: 7. Germline CDR1 and CDR2: LNHDA and SQIVND (reference sequence). The CDR3 is 15 amino acids.

This clone appeared a single time. This rearrangement joins TRBV9 to TRBJ2-1, with TRBD2 matching 12 bases. V shed 0 bases, J shed 9 bases, and the junction held 10 bases outside the gene matches. Germline V gene sequence: CDR1 SGDLS, CDR2 YYNGEE. The CDR3 is 17 amino acids. CDR3 nucleotide sequence: TGTGCCAGCAGCGTAGCGGGGGGGGGACTAGCGGGCATTGAGCAGTTCTTC. Its protein product is CASSVAGGGLAGIEQFF.

This chain joins TRBV11-2 and TRBJ1-1; TRBD1 agrees at 8 bases. V dropped 2 bases and J dropped 5; count of bases not matched to a gene: 10. The germline V gene encodes CDR1 SGHAT and CDR2 FQNNGV. The CDR3 is 16 amino acids. CDR3 in amino acids: CASSLSLDRGGTEAFF. CDR3 DNA: TGTGCCAGCAGCTTATCCCTCGACAGGGGAGGGACTGAAGCTTTCTTT.

V is TRBV6-1 and J is TRBJ2-5; possible D gene TRBD1, 7 bases. Germline lookup yields CDR1 MNHNS and CDR2 SASEGT. Trimming left V 2 bases short and J 5 bases short, with 9 bases between. The CDR3 consists of 13 residues. This CDR3 reads CASSEPGGETQYF. Here the CDR3 DNA reads TGTGCCAGCAGTGAACCAGGGGGGGAGACCCAGTACTTC.

The rearrangement uses TRBV7-2 and TRBJ2-7; 8 bases fit TRBD2. CDR1 SGHTA and CDR2 FQGNSA come from the germline V gene. The CDR3 runs 15 residues. With 6 bases clipped from V and 5 bases from J, the junction kept 12 bases outside the gene matches. CDR3 coding DNA: TGTGCCAGCAGGGAAAGCGGGAGTCCGTATAACGAGCAGTACTTC. Amino acid sequence: CASRESGSPYNEQYF. The whole variable domain, remainder taken from reference TRBV7-2 and TRBJ2-7, is GAGVSQSPSNKVTEKGKDVELRCDPISGHTALYWYRQSLGQGLEFLIYFQGNSAPDKSGLPSDRFSAERTGGSVSTLTIQRTQQEDSAVYLCASRESGSPYNEQYFGPGTRLTVT.

The chain carries TRBV29-1 and TRBJ1-1; 8 positions match TRBD1. CDR1 and CDR2 (germline): SQVTM, ANQGSEA. Trimming took 5 bases from V and 6 from J; bases not matched to a gene: 11. CDR3 length: 14 residues. CDR3 amino acids: CSVSGGGPGAEAFF. CDR3 DNA: TGCAGCGTTTCAGGGGGCGGTCCTGGGGCTGAAGCTTTCTTT.

The chain has TRBV29-1 and TRBJ1-3; a weak D match, TRBD1 (6 bases). The CDR3 contains 13 residues. V lost 7 bases and J 4 bases, leaving 14 bases between the germline ends. CDR1 is SQVTM, CDR2 ANQGSEA, per germline. This chain's CDR3 is CSASGTLGNTIYF. The CDR3 region has the DNA TGCAGCGCAAGCGGGACACTCGGAAACACCATATATTTT.

The chain uses TRBV7-8 and TRBJ1-2, with D perhaps TRBD1 (5 bases). The CDR3 covers 16 residues. Germline CDR1 and CDR2: SGHVS and FQNEAQ. The V end lost 4 bases, the J end lost 8 bases, and 23 bases lay between the germline ends. CDR3 bases: TGTGCCAGCAGCTCCGTGATAGATTGGGGCTCGAACGGCTACACCTTC. It specifies CASSSVIDWGSNGYTF.

The rearrangement links TRBV6-6 to TRBJ1-3, with no clear D. The germline gives CDR1 MNHNY, CDR2 SVGAGI (reference sequence). The CDR3 totals 12 residues. Trimming cost V 4 bases and J 3 bases, with 4 bases left between them. CDR3 coding DNA: TGTGCCAGCAGTTCAAATGGAAACACCATATATTTT. Translation gives CASSSNGNTIYF.

There are a few counts of this clone. This chain connects TRBV11-2 to TRBJ1-1, with 7 nucleotides matching TRBD1. Germline CDR1 and CDR2: SGHAT and FQNNGV. The CDR3 has 14 amino acids. After removal of 7 bases from V and 6 bases from J, the junction contained 11 bases not matched to a gene. The CDR3 DNA reads as TGTGCCAGCACCCAACGTACAGGGGACGCTGAAGCTTTCTTT. It encodes CASTQRTGDAEAFF.